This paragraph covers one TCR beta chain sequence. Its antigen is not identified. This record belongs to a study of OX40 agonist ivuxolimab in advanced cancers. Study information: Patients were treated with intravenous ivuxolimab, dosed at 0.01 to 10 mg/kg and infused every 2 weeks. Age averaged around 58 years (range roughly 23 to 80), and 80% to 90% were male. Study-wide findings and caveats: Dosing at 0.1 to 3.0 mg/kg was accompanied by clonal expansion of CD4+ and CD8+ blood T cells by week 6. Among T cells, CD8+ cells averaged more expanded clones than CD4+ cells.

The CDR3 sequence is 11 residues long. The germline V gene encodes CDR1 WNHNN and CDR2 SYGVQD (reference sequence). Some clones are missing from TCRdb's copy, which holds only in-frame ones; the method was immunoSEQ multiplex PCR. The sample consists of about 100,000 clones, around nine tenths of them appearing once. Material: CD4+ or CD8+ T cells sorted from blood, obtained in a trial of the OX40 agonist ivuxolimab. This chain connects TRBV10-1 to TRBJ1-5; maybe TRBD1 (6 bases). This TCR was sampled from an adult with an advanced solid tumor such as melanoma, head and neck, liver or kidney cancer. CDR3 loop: CVVQGSQPQHF. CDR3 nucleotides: TGCGTTGTGCAGGGGAGTCAGCCCCAGCATTTT.